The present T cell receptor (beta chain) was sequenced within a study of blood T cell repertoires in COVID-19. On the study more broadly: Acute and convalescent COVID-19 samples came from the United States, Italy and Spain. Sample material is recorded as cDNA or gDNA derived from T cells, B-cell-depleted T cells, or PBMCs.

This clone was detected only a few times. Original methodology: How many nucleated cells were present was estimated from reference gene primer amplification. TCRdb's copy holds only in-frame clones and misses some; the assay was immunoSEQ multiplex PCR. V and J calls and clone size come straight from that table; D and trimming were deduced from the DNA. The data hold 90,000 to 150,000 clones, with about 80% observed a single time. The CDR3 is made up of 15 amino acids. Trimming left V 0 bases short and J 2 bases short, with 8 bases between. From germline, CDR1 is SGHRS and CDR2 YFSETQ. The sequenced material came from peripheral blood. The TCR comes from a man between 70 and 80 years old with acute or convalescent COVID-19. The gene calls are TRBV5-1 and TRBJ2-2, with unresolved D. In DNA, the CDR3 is TGCGCCAGCAGCTTGGGTCGAGGTAACACCGGGGAGCTGTTTTTT. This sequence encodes CASSLGRGNTGELFF.